Here is one T cell receptor beta chain with its context. The target antigen is unknown. The source of the sample is a study of cytomegalovirus exposure and HLA in healthy donors. Findings and limits, study-wide: A classifier reportedly called cytomegalovirus status with high sensitivity and specificity. In a later analysis, donors in an Asian-associated ancestry cluster reportedly had fewer N-insertions in productive TCRs than the cohort mean. HLA alleles were associated with 15,000 to 20,000 TCR beta sequences in a later analysis at 0.05 false discovery rate.

The V gene end was trimmed by 5 bases and the J gene end by 11 bases; junction bases not matched to a gene: 17. The germline V gene encodes CDR1 SEHNR and CDR2 FQNEAQ (reference sequence). The CDR3 totals 16 residues. This PCR relied on a set of 60 Vbeta primers and 13 Jbeta primers. Sequenced by immunoSEQ multiplex PCR; TCRdb stores in-frame clones only, minus some. The repertoire holds about 140,000 clones, 77% seen once, with 1.6% in the top ten. The V and J genes are TRBV7-9 and TRBJ2-2; 7 bases align to TRBD1. This receptor was obtained from a female donor in good health and CMV-seronegative. The sample taken for sequencing was PBMCs. DNA of the CDR3: TGTGCCAGCAGCGCCAGGGGACAGAGAACGGTCCGCGAGCTGTTTTTT. Its protein is CASSARGQRTVRELFF.